This entry lists 10 T cell receptor beta chains sequenced from one sample in a study of T cells in Graves' hyperthyroidism and ophthalmopathy. It was RNA transcripts that yielded the amplified TCR beta CDR3 regions. First-round RT-PCR targeting the TCR CDR3 was performed with the HTBI primer set. MiXCR was run by TCRdb on the multiplex PCR reads, yielding one entry per CDR3 protein. The sample lists about 380,000 distinct CDR3 sequences; 11% to 15% were seen once. The sequencing input was blood. Receptors were obtained from a woman aged 60-75 years with Graves' hyperthyroidism.

The table lists this clonotype with a few counts. The V call is TRBV19, the J call TRBJ1-4; D is undetermined. Germline V gives CDR1 LNHDA, CDR2 SQIVND (reference sequence). This CDR3 comprises 16 residues. V lost 1 base, J lost 2 bases, and 11 bases lay in between. The CDR3 loop reads CASSIVGVRTNEKLFF. The DNA for the CDR3 is TGTGCCAGTAGTATAGTTGGGGTGAGGACTAATGAAAAACTGTTTTTT.

This clonotype has a count of ten or more. This sequence joins TRBV20-1 and TRBJ2-1; D perhaps matches TRBD2 (6 bases). The CDR3 consists of 14 residues. Germline lookup yields CDR1 DFQATT and CDR2 SNEGSKA (reference sequence). The V end lost 6 bases, the J end lost 13 bases, and 25 bases lay between the germline ends. CDR3 sequence reads: CSALPGVAGSDQFF. In DNA, the CDR3 is TGCAGTGCGTTACCGGGGGTGGCGGGGTCTGATCAGTTCTTC.

This clonotype occurred many times. This chain connects TRBV7-3 to TRBJ2-5, with D possibly TRBD1 on 7 matching bases. Germline CDR1 is SGHTA and CDR2 is FQGTGA. The V gene lost 5 bases and the J gene lost 4 bases, with 17 bases spanning the gap. This CDR3 contains 15 residues. The CDR3 region has the DNA TGTGCCAGCAGCCAGGACAGGTCGGGGGTAGAGACCCAGTACTTC. Translating gives CASSQDRSGVETQYF.

V and J are TRBV28 and TRBJ2-7, with TRBD1 matching over 11 bases. This CDR3 spans 14 amino acids. Germline V CDR1 and CDR2: MDHEN, SYDVKM. V dropped 7 bases and J dropped 6; count of bases not matched to a gene: 8. CDR3 region: CASKEGTGGAEQYF. The CDR3 region has the DNA TGTGCCAGCAAGGAGGGGACAGGGGGAGCCGAGCAGTACTTC.

A few counts support this clonotype. This chain links TRBV19 with TRBJ2-4, with a possible D match to TRBD1 (6 bases). V lost 7 bases, J lost 0 bases, and 19 bases lay in between. Germline V gene lookup returns CDR1 LNHDA and CDR2 SQIVND (reference sequence). The CDR3 consists of 17 residues. The CDR3 protein is CASKPLKGHVAKNIQYF. The CDR3 DNA reads TGTGCCAGTAAACCCCTTAAGGGACACGTAGCCAAAAACATTCAGTACTTC.

Remarks on this clonotype: The junction does not match germline at one end; this may be a read error. The CDR3 DNA reads TGTGCCAGCAGGATAGGCTTAGCGGACCCCTACGAGCAGCACTTC. Amino acid sequence: CASRIGLADPYEQHF. The chain is built from TRBV27 and TRBJ2-7, with D perhaps matching TRBD2 (6 bases). The CDR3 contains 15 residues. Germline CDR1 is MNHEY and CDR2 is SMNVEV (reference sequence).

This clonotype was detected a few times. V usage is TRBV11-2 and J usage is TRBJ1-1; D gene unclear. This CDR3 comprises 13 residues. Looked up from germline, CDR1 is SGHAT and CDR2 is FQNNGV. The V end was cut by 6 bases, the J end by 1 base, with 9 bases between. DNA of the CDR3: TGTGCCAGCAGAAAGTTCGGGAACACTGAAGCTTTCTTT. This sequence encodes CASRKFGNTEAFF.

To note about this clonotype: A read error is possible here, since a much larger clone lies one base away. The CDR3 DNA is TGCGCCAGCAGCTTGGGGTCTAGCCCAGTTTGGGAGCAGTCCTTC. Protein product: CASSLGSSPVWEQSF. The chain recombines TRBV5-1 with TRBJ2-1; TRBD2 is a possible D gene (5 bases). Germline V CDR1 and CDR2: SGHRS, YFSETQ. This CDR3 region has 15 residues.

This clonotype occurred many times. V usage is TRBV7-3 and J usage is TRBJ2-1; 11 bases agree with TRBD2. Germline loops: CDR1 SGHTA, CDR2 FQGTGA. The V gene end was trimmed by 2 bases and the J gene end by 7 bases; junction bases not matched to a gene: 7. This CDR3 spans 16 amino acids. The chain's CDR3 is CASSLSLAGGLNEQFF. The DNA of the CDR3 is TGTGCCAGCAGCTTATCGTTAGCGGGAGGGTTAAATGAGCAGTTCTTC. The full variable domain, completed using reference TRBV7-3 and TRBJ2-1, is GAGVSQTPSNKVTEKGKYVELRCDPISGHTALYWYRQSLGQGPEFLIYFQGTGAADDSGLPNDRFFAVRPEGSVSTLKIQRTERGDSAVYLCASSLSLAGGLNEQFFGPGTRLTVL.

This clonotype was observed a handful of times. The rearrangement joins TRBV19 to TRBJ2-7; 8 nucleotides align to TRBD2. The trim removed 1 base at V and 6 bases at J, leaving 8 bases unmatched. The CDR3 contains 15 residues. Germline CDR1 is LNHDA and CDR2 is SQIVND (reference sequence). The CDR3 is CASSIGSRLAREQYF. The CDR3 DNA follows: TGTGCCAGTAGTATAGGGAGCCGACTAGCGCGCGAGCAGTACTTC.